This T cell receptor (beta chain) derives from a study of T cell changes during pregnancy in multiple sclerosis. This clone was recorded once. The protocol was immunoSEQ multiplex PCR, while the TCRdb copy is restricted to in-frame clones and leaves out a portion. Of 45,000 to 60,000 clones in the sample, approximately 90% were seen once. Unmatched junction bases numbered 12, after V lost 5 bases and J lost 5 bases. CDR1 SGHVS and CDR2 FQNEAQ come from the germline V gene. The CDR3 is 16 amino acids. The sequencing used CD8+ T cells from peripheral blood mononuclear cells, collected in the second trimester of pregnancy. The chain links TRBV7-8 to TRBJ1-2; TRBD1 matches at 9 bases. This receptor was taken from a female donor with multiple sclerosis, enrolled in a pregnancy study. The DNA for the CDR3 is TGTGCCAGCAGCCCGACTCCGGGACAGGGTTATTATGGCTACACCTTC. This translates into CASSPTPGQGYYGYTF.